Listed below are T cell receptor beta chains from one sample, sequenced in a study of radiotherapy plus CTLA-4 blockade in lung cancer. Clones were read by immunoSEQ multiplex PCR, and TCRdb kept only the in-frame ones, dropping some. The repertoire holds roughly 98,000 clones, with around 86% as singletons. The sample consisted of peripheral blood, taken from a patient treated with radiotherapy plus ipilimumab. Receptors were obtained from a human donor with non-small cell lung cancer who had a partial response to radiotherapy plus ipilimumab. Both conserved end residues are part of each CDR3. The D gene is left open where the match is weak. Size is omitted from some rows. Given values are once, few, many or a class for expanded clones.

>TRBV28|.|TRBJ2-7|.
TGTGCCAGCAGCCTCCCACAGGGCTACGAGCAGTACTTC
CASSLPQGYEQYF
>TRBV18|.|TRBJ2-1|.
TGTGCCAGCTCACCACCGACGAAGACAGGAGCGTACCTAAATGAGCAGTTCTTC
CASSPPTKTGAYLNEQFF
>TRBV2|.|TRBJ2-3|TRBD2
TGTGCCGGGGGGCTAGCGGGAGGAGGAACAGATACGCAGTATTTT
CAGGLAGGGTDTQYF
>TRBV7-9|once|TRBJ2-2|.
TGTGCCAGCAGCTACGCTTCAGCGGCTAACACCGGGGAGCTGTTTTTT
CASSYASAANTGELFF
>TRBV5-1|.|TRBJ2-1|.
TGCGCCACCAGCTTTTCTTCCTACAATGAGCAGTTCTTC
CATSFSSYNEQFF
>TRBV6-5|.|TRBJ1-2|TRBD1
TGTGCCAGCAAGACAGGGGGCAATGGCTACACCTTC
CASKTGGNGYTF
>TRBV6-1|.|TRBJ1-5|.
TGTGCCAGCAGTGAAGGCACAGGGATGGGCAATCAGCCCCAGCATTTT
CASSEGTGMGNQPQHF
>TRBV29-1|.|TRBJ2-1|.
TGCAGCGTTGAAGATCCCGGGGGGCGCTCCTACAATGAGCAGTTCTTC
CSVEDPGGRSYNEQFF
>TRBV19|.|TRBJ2-7|TRBD2
TGTGCCAGTAGTTCCCGTGAGCCGGGACTAGCGGGCTTGGAGCAGTACTTC
CASSSREPGLAGLEQYF
>TRBV29-1|.|TRBJ2-3|TRBD1
TGCAGCGTACAGGGGGCTACAGATACGCAGTATTTT
CSVQGATDTQYF
>TRBV18|.|TRBJ2-4|TRBD1
TGTGCCAGCTCACCGGGAGGACAGGGCTTGAACATTCAGTACTTC
CASSPGGQGLNIQYF
>TRBV6-5|.|TRBJ1-2|TRBD1
TGTGCCACCTTTTCCCGGGACAGCGCGAACTATGGCTACACCTTC
CATFSRDSANYGYTF
>TRBV7-2|few|TRBJ2-7|.
TGTGCCAGCAGCCTTAAATACGAGCAGTACTTC
CASSLKYEQYF
>TRBV2|.|TRBJ2-5|.
TGTGCCAGCAGGCGAGCGGTGTACCAAGAGACCCAGTACTTC
CASRRAVYQETQYF
>TRBV30|.|TRBJ2-2|TRBD1
TGTGCCTGGAGTCCCCTCGACAGGGCGGGCGGGGAGCTGTTTTTT
CAWSPLDRAGGELFF
>TRBV27|.|TRBJ1-6|TRBD1
TGTGCCAGCCGGGACAGGGTTTCACCCCTCCACTTT
CASRDRVSPLHF
>TRBV29-1|.|TRBJ2-3|TRBD2
TGCAGCGTTGAAGGCGGGAGGGGCACAGATACGCAGTATTTT
CSVEGGRGTDTQYF
>TRBV27|.|TRBJ1-6|TRBD1
TGTGCCAGCCGGACAGGGGGCAAAAATTCACCCCTCCACTTT
CASRTGGKNSPLHF
>TRBV7-2|.|TRBJ1-2|TRBD1
TGTGCCAGCAGCCCTGTCGGAGGGGGCGGGTATGGCTACACCTTC
CASSPVGGGGYGYTF
>TRBV28|.|TRBJ1-1|.
TGTGCCAGCAGTTTAATACGGGAGAGAGGCACTGAAGCTTTCTTT
CASSLIRERGTEAFF
>TRBV27|.|TRBJ2-7|.
TGTGCCAGCAGTGGGGGCGGACAGCTTCCCTACGAGCAGTACTTC
CASSGGGQLPYEQYF
>TRBV7-2|.|TRBJ2-5|.
TGTGCCAGCAGCCTCCACGGGAACCAAGAGACCCAGTACTTC
CASSLHGNQETQYF
>TRBV4-1|.|TRBJ2-7|.
TGCGCCAGCAGCCAAGGCCTCATAGGGGGATACGAGCAGTACTTC
CASSQGLIGGYEQYF
>TRBV21-1|.|TRBJ2-2|.
TGTGCCAGCAGCATTAGGGGGATCAACACCGGGGAGCTGTTTTTT
CASSIRGINTGELFF
>TRBV30|.|TRBJ1-4|TRBD1
TGTGCCTGGAGTGTATTCGGGACAGCAGATGAAAAACTGTTTTTT
CAWSVFGTADEKLFF
>TRBV28|.|TRBJ1-2|.
TGTGCCGCAGCCCCAGGGATACACTATGGCTACACCTTC
CAAAPGIHYGYTF
>TRBV6-5|.|TRBJ2-1|TRBD2
TGTGCCAGCAGTCAACTAGCGGGAGCGGAAAATGAGCAGTTCTTC
CASSQLAGAENEQFF
>TRBV19|.|TRBJ1-2|TRBD1
TGTGCCAGTAGTCCCCGGACAGGGGCGGTTGCCAGCGGCTACACCTTC
CASSPRTGAVASGYTF
>TRBV11-2|.|TRBJ2-3|TRBD2
TGTGCCAGCAGCAAACGGACTAGCGGGAGGGCAGATACGCAGTATTTT
CASSKRTSGRADTQYF
>TRBV5-4|.|TRBJ2-3|TRBD2
TGTGCTAGCAGCTTGACGGCGGGAGGAGGCACAGATACGCAGTATTTT
CASSLTAGGGTDTQYF
>TRBV19|.|TRBJ2-7|TRBD2
TGTGCCAGTAGTATAAGACTAGCGGGAGTCGAGCAGTACTTC
CASSIRLAGVEQYF
>TRBV6-1|once|TRBJ2-7|TRBD2
TGTGCCAGCAGCTCGGGGAGGGCCACGTTC
CASSSGRATF
>TRBV29-1|.|TRBJ2-1|TRBD1
TGCAGCGCGGGACAGGGTACCTACAATGAGCAGTTCTTC
CSAGQGTYNEQFF
>TRBV29-1|.|TRBJ1-2|TRBD1
TGCAGCGTTGCGGGGTTCGGGACAGATCATGGCTACACCTTC
CSVAGFGTDHGYTF
>TRBV6-1|few|TRBJ1-2|.
TGTGCCAGCTCCAGGGCAAACTATGGCTACACCTTC
CASSRANYGYTF
>TRBV6-5|once|TRBJ2-7|TRBD2
TGTGCCAGCAGTTTGACTAGCGGGTCGACCTACGAGCAGTACTTC
CASSLTSGSTYEQYF
>TRBV10-1|.|TRBJ2-1|.
TGCGCCAGCAGTGATTATAAGGCGGATGAGCAGTTCTTC
CASSDYKADEQFF
>TRBV7-2|once|TRBJ1-1|.
TGTGCCAGCAGCCTCCAGGGGACCATCAGGAACACTGAAGCTTTCTTT
CASSLQGTIRNTEAFF
>TRBV29-1|once|TRBJ2-5|TRBD2
TGCAGCGTTTACCGACTAGCGCCCGATATTGTGAGAAACCAAGAGACCCAGTACTTC
CSVYRLAPDIVRNQETQYF
>TRBV11-2|.|TRBJ2-1|TRBD2
TGTGCCAGCAGCTTAGGGCTTGGGGTAGCGGGAGAAATAGGAAATGAGCAGTTCTTC
CASSLGLGVAGEIGNEQFF
>TRBV5-1|.|TRBJ2-1|TRBD2
TGCGCCAGCAGCTTGGCCGGGACTAGCGGGAGGGCCAGGGGTGAGCAGTTCTTC
CASSLAGTSGRARGEQFF
>TRBV7-3|.|TRBJ2-2|TRBD1
TGTGCCAGCAGCTTACCCCCCGGACAGGTTACGAACACCGGGGAGCTGTTTTTT
CASSLPPGQVTNTGELFF
>TRBV7-3|.|TRBJ2-1|TRBD2
TGTGCCAGCAGCCCAGGGACTAGCGGAGGAGGTGAGCAGTTCTTC
CASSPGTSGGGEQFF
>TRBV7-3|.|TRBJ2-3|.
TGTGCCAGCAGCATATCTAGCACAGATACGCAGTATTTT
CASSISSTDTQYF
>TRBV5-4|.|TRBJ1-2|.
TGTGCCAGCAGCCCAGGGGCCAAAATAAACAAAGATGGCTACACCTTC
CASSPGAKINKDGYTF
>TRBV9|.|TRBJ2-1|TRBD2
TGTGCCAGCAGCCCCCAAGCGGGGGTAGCCTACAATGAGCAGTTCTTC
CASSPQAGVAYNEQFF
>TRBV25-1|few|TRBJ2-3|.
TGTGCCAGCAGTGATACCAGACAGCTCACAGATACGCAGTATTTT
CASSDTRQLTDTQYF
>TRBV15|.|TRBJ2-7|TRBD2
TGTGCCACCAGCAGAGGAACTAGCGGCGCCTACGAGCAGTACTTC
CATSRGTSGAYEQYF
>TRBV10-1|once|TRBJ2-1|TRBD1
TGCGCCAGCACCTCCGGGACAGGGAAGGGCGATGAGCAGTTCTTC
CASTSGTGKGDEQFF
>TRBV7-2|.|TRBJ2-7|TRBD2
TGTGCCAGCAGCTCCCTAGCGGGTTCTAGCGAGCAGTACTTC
CASSSLAGSSEQYF
>TRBV18|.|TRBJ2-2|.
TGTGCCAGCTCACCGACCGACCGGAGGGGCGGGGAGCTGTTTTTT
CASSPTDRRGGELFF
>TRBV6-6|.|TRBJ1-5|TRBD1
TGTGCCAGCAGATTGGACAGGACCGCGGGTCAGCCCCAGCATTTT
CASRLDRTAGQPQHF
>TRBV18|.|TRBJ2-7|.
TGTGCCAGCTCATCCGCCTACGAGCAGTACTTC
CASSSAYEQYF